This T cell receptor (beta chain) derives from a study of control samples from healthy donors and cancer patients. The method was immunoSEQ multiplex PCR; TCRdb's version includes in-frame clones alone and lacks a portion of them. Seen here are under 100,000 clones, approximately 93% observed once, and the top ten hold about 1.5%. The CDR3 runs 12 residues. V was trimmed by 6 bases and J by 7 bases, leaving 10 bases between them. The germline V gene has CDR1 SEHNR and CDR2 FQNEAQ (reference sequence). The chain links TRBV7-9 to TRBJ2-1, with D unresolved. Sequenced: blood. This receptor was obtained from a woman aged 25 to 39 in good health. CDR3 residues: CASRGNFNEQFF. The CDR3 nucleotides are TGTGCCAGCAGGGGAAACTTTAATGAGCAGTTCTTC.